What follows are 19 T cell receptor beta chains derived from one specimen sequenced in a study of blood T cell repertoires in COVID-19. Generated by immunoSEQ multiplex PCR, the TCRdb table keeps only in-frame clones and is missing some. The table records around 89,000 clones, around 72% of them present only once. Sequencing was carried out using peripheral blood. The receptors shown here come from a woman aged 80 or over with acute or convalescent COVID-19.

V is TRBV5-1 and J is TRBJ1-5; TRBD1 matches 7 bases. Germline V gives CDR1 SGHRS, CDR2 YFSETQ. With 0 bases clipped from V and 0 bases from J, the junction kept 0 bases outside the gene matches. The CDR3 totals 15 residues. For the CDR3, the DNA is TGCGCCAGCAGCTTGGGGACAGGTAGCAATCAGCCCCAGCATTTT. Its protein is CASSLGTGSNQPQHF.

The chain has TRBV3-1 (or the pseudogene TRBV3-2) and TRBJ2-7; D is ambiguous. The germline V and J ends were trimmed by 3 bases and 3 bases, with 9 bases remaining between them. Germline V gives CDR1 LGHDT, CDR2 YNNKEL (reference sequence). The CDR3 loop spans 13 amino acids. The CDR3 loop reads CASSQSTNYEQYF. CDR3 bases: TGTGCCAGCAGCCAGTCTACGAACTACGAGCAGTACTTC.

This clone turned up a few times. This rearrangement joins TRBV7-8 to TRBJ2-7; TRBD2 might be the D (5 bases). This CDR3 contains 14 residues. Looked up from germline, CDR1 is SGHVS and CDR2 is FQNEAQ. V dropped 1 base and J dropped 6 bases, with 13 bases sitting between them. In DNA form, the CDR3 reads TGTGCCAGCAGCTTAGGCGGAGGAGCGGTCGAGCAGTACTTC. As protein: CASSLGGGAVEQYF. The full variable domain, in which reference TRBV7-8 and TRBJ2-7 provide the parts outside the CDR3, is GAGVSQSPRYKVAKRGQDVALRCDPISGHVSLFWYQQALGQGPEFLTYFQNEAQLDKSGLPSDRFFAERPEGSVSTLKIQRTQQEDSAVYLCASSLGGGAVEQYFGPGTRLTVT.

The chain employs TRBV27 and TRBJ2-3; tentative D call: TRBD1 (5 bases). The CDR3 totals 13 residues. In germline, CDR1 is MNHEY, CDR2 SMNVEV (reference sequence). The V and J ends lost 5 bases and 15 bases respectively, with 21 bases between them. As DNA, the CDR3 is TGTGCCAGCAGTACACAAGGGGCCTTTCGGCACTATTTT. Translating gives CASSTQGAFRHYF.

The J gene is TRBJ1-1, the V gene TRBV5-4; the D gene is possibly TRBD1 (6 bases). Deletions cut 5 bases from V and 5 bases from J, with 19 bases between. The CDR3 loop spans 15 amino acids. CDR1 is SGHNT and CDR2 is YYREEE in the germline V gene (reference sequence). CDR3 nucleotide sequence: TGTGCCAGCAGGGGTACGGGGGGCGCGGGGACTGAAGCTTTCTTT. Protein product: CASRGTGGAGTEAFF.

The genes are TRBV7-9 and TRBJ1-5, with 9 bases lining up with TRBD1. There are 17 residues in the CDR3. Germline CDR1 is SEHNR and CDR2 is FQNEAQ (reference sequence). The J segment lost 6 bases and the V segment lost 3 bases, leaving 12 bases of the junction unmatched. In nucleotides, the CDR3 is TGTGCCAGCAGCTTGTCCCGGGACAGGGTCGGCGGTCAGCCCCAGCATTTT. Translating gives CASSLSRDRVGGQPQHF.

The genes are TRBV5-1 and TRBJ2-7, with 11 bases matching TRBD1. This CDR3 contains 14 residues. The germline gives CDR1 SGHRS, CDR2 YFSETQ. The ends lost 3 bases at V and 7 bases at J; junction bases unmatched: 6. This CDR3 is CASSSGQGDAEQYF. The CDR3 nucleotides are TGCGCCAGCAGCTCGGGACAGGGGGATGCTGAGCAGTACTTC. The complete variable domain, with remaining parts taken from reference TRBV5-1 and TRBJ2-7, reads KAGVTQTPRYLIKTRGQQVTLSCSPISGHRSVSWYQQTPGQGLQFLFEYFSETQRNKGNFPGRFSGRQFSNSRSEMNVSTLELGDSALYLCASSSGQGDAEQYFGPGTRLTVT.

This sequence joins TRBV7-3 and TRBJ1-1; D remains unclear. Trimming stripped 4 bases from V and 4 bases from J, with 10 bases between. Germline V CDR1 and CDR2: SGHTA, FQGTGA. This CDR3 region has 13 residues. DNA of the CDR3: TGTGCCAGCAGCTCCGAACCCGGCACTGAAGCTTTCTTT. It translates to CASSSEPGTEAFF.

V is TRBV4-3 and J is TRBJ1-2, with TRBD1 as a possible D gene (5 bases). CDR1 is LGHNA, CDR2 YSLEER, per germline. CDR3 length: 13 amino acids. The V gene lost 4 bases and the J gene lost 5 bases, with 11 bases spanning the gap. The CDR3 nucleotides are TGCGCCAGCAGCCTCAGCGGGGGGTATGGCTACACCTTC. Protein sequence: CASSLSGGYGYTF.

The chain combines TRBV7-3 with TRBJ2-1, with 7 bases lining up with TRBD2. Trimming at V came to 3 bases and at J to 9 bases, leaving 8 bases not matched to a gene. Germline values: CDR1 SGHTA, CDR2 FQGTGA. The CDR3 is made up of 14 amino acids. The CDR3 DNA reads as TGTGCCAGCAGCTTGGATGCGACTAGCATTGAGCAGTTCTTC. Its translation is CASSLDATSIEQFF.

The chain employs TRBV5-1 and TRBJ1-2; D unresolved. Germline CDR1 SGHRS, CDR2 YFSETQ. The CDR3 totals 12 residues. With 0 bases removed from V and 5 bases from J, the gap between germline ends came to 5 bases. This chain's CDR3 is CASSLAGYGYTF. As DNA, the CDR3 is TGCGCCAGCAGCTTGGCGGGGTATGGCTACACCTTC.

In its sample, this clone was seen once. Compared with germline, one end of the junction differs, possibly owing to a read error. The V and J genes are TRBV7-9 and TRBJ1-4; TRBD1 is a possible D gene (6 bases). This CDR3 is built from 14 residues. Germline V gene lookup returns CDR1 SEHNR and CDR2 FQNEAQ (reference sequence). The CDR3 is CASSLAGVGEKLFF. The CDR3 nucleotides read TGTGCCAGCAGCCTAGCAGGGGTTGGGGAAAAACTGTTTTTT.

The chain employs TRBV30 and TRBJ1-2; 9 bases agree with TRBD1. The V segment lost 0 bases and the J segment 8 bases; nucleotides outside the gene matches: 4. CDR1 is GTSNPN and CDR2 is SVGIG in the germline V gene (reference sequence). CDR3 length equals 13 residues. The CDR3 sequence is CAWSVQGARGYTF. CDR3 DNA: TGTGCCTGGAGTGTACAGGGGGCTCGGGGCTACACCTTC. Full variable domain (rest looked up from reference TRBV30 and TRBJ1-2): SQTIHQWPATLVQPVGSPLSLECTVEGTSNPNLYWYRQAAGRGLQLLFYSVGIGQISSEVPQNLSASRPQDRQFILSSKKLLLSDSGFYLCAWSVQGARGYTFGSGTRLTVV.

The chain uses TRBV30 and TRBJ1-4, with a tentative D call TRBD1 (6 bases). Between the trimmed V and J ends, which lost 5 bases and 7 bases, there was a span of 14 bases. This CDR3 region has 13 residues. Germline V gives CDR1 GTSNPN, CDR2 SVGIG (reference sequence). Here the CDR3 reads CAWARGAVEKLFF. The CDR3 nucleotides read TGTGCCTGGGCCAGGGGAGCGGTTGAAAAACTGTTTTTT.

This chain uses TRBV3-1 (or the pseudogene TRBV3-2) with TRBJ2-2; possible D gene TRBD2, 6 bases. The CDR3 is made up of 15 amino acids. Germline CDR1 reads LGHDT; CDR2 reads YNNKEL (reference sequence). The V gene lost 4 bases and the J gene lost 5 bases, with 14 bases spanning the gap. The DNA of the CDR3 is TGTGCCAGCAGCCTTTTCCTGGGGGGAACCGGGGAGCTGTTTTTT. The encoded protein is CASSLFLGGTGELFF.

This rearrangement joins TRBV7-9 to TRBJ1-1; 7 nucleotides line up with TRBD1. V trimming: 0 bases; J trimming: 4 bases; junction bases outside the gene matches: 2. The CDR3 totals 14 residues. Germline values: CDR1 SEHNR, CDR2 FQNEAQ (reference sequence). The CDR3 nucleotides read TGTGCCAGCAGCTTAGCCGACAGGGCCACTGAAGCTTTCTTT. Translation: CASSLADRATEAFF.

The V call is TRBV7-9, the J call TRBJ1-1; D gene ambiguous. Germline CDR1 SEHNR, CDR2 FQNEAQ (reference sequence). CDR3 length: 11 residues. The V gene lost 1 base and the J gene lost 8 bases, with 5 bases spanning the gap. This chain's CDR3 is CASSLEAEAFF. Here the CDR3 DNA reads TGTGCCAGCAGCTTAGAAGCGGAAGCTTTCTTT.

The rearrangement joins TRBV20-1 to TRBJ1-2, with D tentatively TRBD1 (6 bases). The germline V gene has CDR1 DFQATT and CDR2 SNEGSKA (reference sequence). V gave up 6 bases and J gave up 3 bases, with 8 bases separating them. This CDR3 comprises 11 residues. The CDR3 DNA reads TGCAGTGCCAGACAGGACTATGGCTACACCTTC. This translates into CSARQDYGYTF.

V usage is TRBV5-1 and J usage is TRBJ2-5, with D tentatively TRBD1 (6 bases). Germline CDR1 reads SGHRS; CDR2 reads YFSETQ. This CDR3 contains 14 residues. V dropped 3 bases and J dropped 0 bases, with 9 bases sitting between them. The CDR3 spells CASSYQGYQETQYF. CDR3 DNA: TGCGCCAGCAGCTACCAGGGGTACCAAGAGACCCAGTACTTC.